The 17 T cell receptor beta chains below were found in one sample sequenced in a study of T cell clonality in common variable immunodeficiency. TCRdb keeps only in-frame clones here, not all; method: immunoSEQ multiplex PCR. Found here are about 81,000 clones, no singletons; the ten largest cover approximately 0.84%. The sequenced sample consisted of peripheral blood mononuclear cells. Receptors originate from a person aged 18 to 70 in good health.

In this sample, this clone turned up many times. The read gets to within 3 residues of the CDR3 end, and the germline J gene fills in the rest. The chain uses TRBV6-2 or TRBV6-3 and TRBJ1-1; D unresolved. The CDR3 runs to 15 residues. Germline CDR1 reads MNHEY; CDR2 reads SVGEGT. V lost 1 base, J lost 4 bases, and 13 bases lay in between. The CDR3 bases that were read are TGTGCCAGCAGTTACTTCGCCCCCGGTCCCACTGAA. Translated, it gives CASSYFAPGPTE. The CDR3 in its entirety is CASSYFAPGPTEAFF.

This clone was recorded a few times. From the germline J gene comes the end of the CDR3, since the read stops 3 residues before it. This chain joins TRBV18 and TRBJ1-2; 7 bases map to TRBD1. Trimming removed 2 bases from V and 5 bases from J; junction bases left unmatched: 11. Germline assignment: CDR1 KGHSH and CDR2 LQKENI. The CDR3 contains 16 residues. The CDR3 spells CASSPVQGVSPYGYTF. CDR3 DNA (partial): TGTGCCAGCTCACCAGTCCAGGGGGTAAGCCCTTATGGC.

This clone has ten or more counts. From the germline J gene comes the end of the CDR3, since the read stops 3 residues before it. The genes are TRBV19 and TRBJ2-4; 8 bases match TRBD2. The CDR3 has 15 residues. V trimming: 4 bases; J trimming: 1 base; junction bases outside the gene matches: 3. Germline assignment: CDR1 LNHDA and CDR2 SQIVND (reference sequence). This chain's CDR3 is CASSSSGMAKNIQYF. The covered CDR3 bases are TGTGCCAGTAGTAGTAGCGGGATGGCCAAAAACATT.

In its sample, this clone was seen many times. CDR3 sequence: CASSLGRGAQNRTEAFF. The part of the CDR3 DNA that was read is TGTGCCAGTAGTTTAGGTCGGGGGGCTCAAAACCGAACTGAA. The V call is TRBV19, the J call TRBJ1-1, with D perhaps TRBD1 (6 bases). The read stops 3 residues short of the end of the CDR3; the missing end is completed from the germline J gene. Germline values: CDR1 LNHDA, CDR2 SQIVND (reference sequence). Trimming pared 5 bases from V and 5 bases from J, leaving 24 bases between. The CDR3 loop spans 17 amino acids. Combining the CDR3 with reference TRBV19 and TRBJ1-1 gives the whole variable domain DGGITQSPKYLFRKEGQNVTLSCEQNLNHDAMYWYRQDPGQGLRLIYYSQIVNDFQKGDIAEGYSVSREKKESFPLTVTSAQKNPTAFYLCASSLGRGAQNRTEAFFGQGTRLTVV.

This clone was observed many times. Sequencing ends 3 residues short of the CDR3 end; the germline J gene provides the rest. The chain carries TRBV5-1 and TRBJ2-5; D remains ambiguous. The CDR3 is 14 amino acids. CDR1 is SGHRS and CDR2 is YFSETQ in the germline V gene. V lost 2 bases to trimming and J lost 0 bases, with 8 bases between them. This CDR3 is CASSLSGNQETQYF. Partial CDR3 DNA: TGCGCCAGCAGCTTATCCGGTAACCAAGAGACC.

This clone has a count of ten or more. The read ends 3 residues shy of where the CDR3 ends; the end is completed using the germline J gene. This chain links TRBV6-2 or TRBV6-3 with TRBJ2-5; a weak D match, TRBD2 (6 bases). The CDR3 spans 16 residues. Trimming cost V 6 bases and J 2 bases, with 19 bases left between them. The germline CDR1 and CDR2 sequences are MNHEY and SVGEGT. Incomplete CDR3 DNA: TGTGCCAGCAGATCCCAGCGGGCCAATGCGCAAGAGACC. Encoded protein: CASRSQRANAQET. The full CDR3 protein is CASRSQRANAQETQYF.

This clone was picked up many times. The sequence runs out 3 residues before the end of the CDR3; the remainder is reconstructed from the germline J gene. The genes are TRBV7-9 and TRBJ1-2; D unresolved. The CDR3 is made up of 15 amino acids. V was shortened by 2 bases and J by 2 bases, with 12 bases between the two germline ends. Germline CDR1 and CDR2: SEHNR and FQNEAQ (reference sequence). The covered CDR3 bases are TGTGCCAGCAGCTTAAGAACAGACATAAACTATGGC. Amino acids: CASSLRTDINYG. The whole CDR3 region reads CASSLRTDINYGYTF. Filled out from reference TRBV7-9 and TRBJ1-2, the complete variable domain reads DTGVSQNPRHKITKRGQNVTFRCDPISEHNRLYWYRQTLGQGPEFLTYFQNEAQLEKSRLLSDRFSAERPKGSFSTLEIQRTEQGDSAMYLCASSLRTDINYGYTFGSGTRLTVV.

This clone was counted at least ten times. The CDR3 goes on 3 residues after the read ends, and that part is filled in from the germline J gene. The rearrangement links TRBV7-8 to TRBJ2-5; maybe TRBD2 (6 bases). This CDR3 has 17 amino acids. Germline loops: CDR1 SGHVS, CDR2 FQNEAQ. V dropped 3 bases and J dropped 2 bases, with 19 bases sitting between them. The CDR3 protein is CASSFNRDGGSQETQYF. The DNA read from the CDR3 is TGTGCCAGCAGCTTTAACCGGGACGGGGGATCTCAAGAGACC.

This clone is deemed medium-sized. The CDR3 goes on 3 residues after the read ends, and that part is filled in from the germline J gene. The chain is built from TRBV19 and TRBJ2-5; 7 nucleotides agree with TRBD2. The CDR3 spans 15 residues. Losses at the gene ends were 4 bases for V and 5 bases for J; bases not matched to a gene: 10. From germline, CDR1 is LNHDA and CDR2 SQIVND (reference sequence). The sequenced CDR3 bases are TGTGCCAGTAGTACTCCTTTGGGGGGAGGGGAGACC. Residues: CASSTPLGGGET. From start to end, the CDR3 is CASSTPLGGGETQYF.

Only a few counts were recorded for this clone. The read comes to an end 3 residues before the CDR3 does, leaving the germline J gene to fill in the end. At the DNA level, this CDR3 is encoded by other sequences in the same sample as well. The genes are TRBV11-2 and TRBJ1-3, with a possible D match to TRBD1 (6 bases). The V end was cut by 3 bases, the J end by 2 bases, with 8 bases between. This CDR3 contains 14 residues. Germline CDR1 and CDR2: SGHAT and FQNNGV. CDR3 bases read: TGTGCCAGCAGCTTGGACAGAACTGGAAACACC. Protein product: CASSLDRTGNT. The entire CDR3 protein is CASSLDRTGNTIYF.

This clone occurred many times. From the germline J gene comes the end of the CDR3, since the read stops 3 residues before it. J is TRBJ2-5 and V is TRBV5-1; D is unclear. CDR3 size: 13 residues. Germline CDR1 reads SGHRS; CDR2 reads YFSETQ. Trimming stripped 4 bases from V and 4 bases from J, with 11 bases between. Here the CDR3 reads CASSLVPPETQYF. The CDR3 bases that were read are TGCGCCAGCAGCCTGGTTCCTCCAGAGACC. The variable domain in full, with the rest retrieved from reference TRBV5-1 and TRBJ2-5, is KAGVTQTPRYLIKTRGQQVTLSCSPISGHRSVSWYQQTPGQGLQFLFEYFSETQRNKGNFPGRFSGRQFSNSRSEMNVSTLELGDSALYLCASSLVPPETQYFGPGTRLLVL.

This clone was seen repeatedly, ten times or more. The CDR3 end lies 3 residues beyond the end of the read and is filled in from the germline J gene. V usage is TRBV20-1 and J usage is TRBJ2-7, with TRBD2 matching over 7 bases. This CDR3 region has 14 residues. V lost 6 bases and J lost 3; bases outside the gene matches: 11. Germline lookup yields CDR1 DFQATT and CDR2 SNEGSKA (reference sequence). The CDR3 sequence is CSAHLGTSDYEQYF. The CDR3 DNA, read in part, is TGCAGTGCGCACCTCGGAACTAGCGACTACGAG.

Ten or more counts support this clone. The CDR3 end is not reached by the read, which stops 3 residues before it; the germline J gene fills it in. The chain employs TRBV10-3 and TRBJ2-3; the match to TRBD2 covers 12 bases. The V gene end was trimmed by 8 bases and the J gene end by 5 bases; junction bases not matched to a gene: 8. Germline V gene data show CDR1 as ENHRY and CDR2 as SYGVKD. The CDR3 has 15 residues. The sequenced CDR3 bases are TGTGCCATCGGCCAGACTAGCGGGAGTTTAGATACG. It encodes CAIGQTSGSLDT. The full CDR3 protein is CAIGQTSGSLDTQYF.

To note about this clone: The read is 3 residues too short to cover the CDR3 end, so that end is filled in from the germline J gene. The chain links TRBV11-3 to TRBJ2-7, with 7 bases fitting TRBD1. CDR1 and CDR2 (germline): SGHNT, YENEEA. The CDR3 totals 13 residues. Losses at the gene ends were 6 bases for V and 2 bases for J; bases not matched to a gene: 4. This CDR3 reads CASSWGTAYEQYF. Incomplete CDR3 DNA: TGTGCCAGCAGTTGGGGGACAGCCTACGAG.

The sample holds many counts of this clone. The read gets to within 3 residues of the CDR3 end, and the germline J gene fills in the rest. The chain combines TRBV30 with TRBJ1-4; 10 bases align to TRBD1. Germline lookup yields CDR1 GTSNPN and CDR2 SVGIG (reference sequence). The CDR3 is 15 amino acids. V lost 3 bases, J lost 2 bases, and 3 bases stayed unmatched. CDR3 DNA, as far as it was read: TGTGCCTGGAGGGGACAGGGGATTACTAATGAAAAA. Its protein is CAWRGQGITNEK. From start to end, the CDR3 is CAWRGQGITNEKLFF.

In this sample, this clone turned up many times. The observed sequence ends 3 residues before the CDR3 terminus, with the missing tail filled in from the germline J gene. The V and J genes are TRBV28 and TRBJ2-7; D remains ambiguous. There are 13 residues in the CDR3. Looked up from germline, CDR1 is MDHEN and CDR2 is SYDVKM. V dropped 8 bases and J dropped 0 bases, with 11 bases sitting between them. Partial CDR3 DNA: TGTGCCAGCGCCACCAGGAGCTCCTACGAG. It yields the protein CASATRSSYE. The whole CDR3 sequence reads CASATRSSYEQYF.

This clone was counted a few times. Sequencing ends 3 residues short of the CDR3 end; the germline J gene provides the rest. Other DNA sequences in this sample translate to the same CDR3. This chain connects TRBV18 to TRBJ2-1; 7 nucleotides match TRBD2. V was clipped by 6 bases and J by 9 bases; unmatched bases: 20. The CDR3 totals 17 residues. Germline-derived CDR1 and CDR2 are KGHSH and LQKENI. The CDR3 spells CASSPPFPGLRVTEQFF. CDR3 DNA, as far as it was read: TGTGCCAGCTCCCCCCCGTTCCCGGGACTACGGGTCACTGAG.